This TCR beta chain derives from a study of blood T cell repertoires in COVID-19. This study enrolled people aged about 18 to 90 from roughly 22 US geographic areas. Categorization into cohorts depended on clinical history that participants reported. Clones were sequenced by immunoSEQ multiplex PCR, and TCRdb holds only the in-frame ones, with some missing. Counted here are over 150,000 clones, roughly nine tenths occurring once; the ten biggest clones make up 7% to 8%. Trimming cost V 0 bases and J 0 bases; bases outside gene matches: 0. The CDR3 consists of 16 residues. Per the germline V gene, CDR1 is LGHNA and CDR2 is YNFKEQ.

The clonotype originates from a woman aged 45-59 years who had recovered from COVID-19. Sequenced input: PBMCs or T cells enriched from blood (not recorded which). The chain is built from TRBV4-2 and TRBJ2-2; 8 bases map to TRBD2. As DNA, the CDR3 is TGTGCCAGCAGCCAAGAACTAGCGGCGAACACCGGGGAGCTGTTTTTT. This sequence encodes CASSQELAANTGELFF.